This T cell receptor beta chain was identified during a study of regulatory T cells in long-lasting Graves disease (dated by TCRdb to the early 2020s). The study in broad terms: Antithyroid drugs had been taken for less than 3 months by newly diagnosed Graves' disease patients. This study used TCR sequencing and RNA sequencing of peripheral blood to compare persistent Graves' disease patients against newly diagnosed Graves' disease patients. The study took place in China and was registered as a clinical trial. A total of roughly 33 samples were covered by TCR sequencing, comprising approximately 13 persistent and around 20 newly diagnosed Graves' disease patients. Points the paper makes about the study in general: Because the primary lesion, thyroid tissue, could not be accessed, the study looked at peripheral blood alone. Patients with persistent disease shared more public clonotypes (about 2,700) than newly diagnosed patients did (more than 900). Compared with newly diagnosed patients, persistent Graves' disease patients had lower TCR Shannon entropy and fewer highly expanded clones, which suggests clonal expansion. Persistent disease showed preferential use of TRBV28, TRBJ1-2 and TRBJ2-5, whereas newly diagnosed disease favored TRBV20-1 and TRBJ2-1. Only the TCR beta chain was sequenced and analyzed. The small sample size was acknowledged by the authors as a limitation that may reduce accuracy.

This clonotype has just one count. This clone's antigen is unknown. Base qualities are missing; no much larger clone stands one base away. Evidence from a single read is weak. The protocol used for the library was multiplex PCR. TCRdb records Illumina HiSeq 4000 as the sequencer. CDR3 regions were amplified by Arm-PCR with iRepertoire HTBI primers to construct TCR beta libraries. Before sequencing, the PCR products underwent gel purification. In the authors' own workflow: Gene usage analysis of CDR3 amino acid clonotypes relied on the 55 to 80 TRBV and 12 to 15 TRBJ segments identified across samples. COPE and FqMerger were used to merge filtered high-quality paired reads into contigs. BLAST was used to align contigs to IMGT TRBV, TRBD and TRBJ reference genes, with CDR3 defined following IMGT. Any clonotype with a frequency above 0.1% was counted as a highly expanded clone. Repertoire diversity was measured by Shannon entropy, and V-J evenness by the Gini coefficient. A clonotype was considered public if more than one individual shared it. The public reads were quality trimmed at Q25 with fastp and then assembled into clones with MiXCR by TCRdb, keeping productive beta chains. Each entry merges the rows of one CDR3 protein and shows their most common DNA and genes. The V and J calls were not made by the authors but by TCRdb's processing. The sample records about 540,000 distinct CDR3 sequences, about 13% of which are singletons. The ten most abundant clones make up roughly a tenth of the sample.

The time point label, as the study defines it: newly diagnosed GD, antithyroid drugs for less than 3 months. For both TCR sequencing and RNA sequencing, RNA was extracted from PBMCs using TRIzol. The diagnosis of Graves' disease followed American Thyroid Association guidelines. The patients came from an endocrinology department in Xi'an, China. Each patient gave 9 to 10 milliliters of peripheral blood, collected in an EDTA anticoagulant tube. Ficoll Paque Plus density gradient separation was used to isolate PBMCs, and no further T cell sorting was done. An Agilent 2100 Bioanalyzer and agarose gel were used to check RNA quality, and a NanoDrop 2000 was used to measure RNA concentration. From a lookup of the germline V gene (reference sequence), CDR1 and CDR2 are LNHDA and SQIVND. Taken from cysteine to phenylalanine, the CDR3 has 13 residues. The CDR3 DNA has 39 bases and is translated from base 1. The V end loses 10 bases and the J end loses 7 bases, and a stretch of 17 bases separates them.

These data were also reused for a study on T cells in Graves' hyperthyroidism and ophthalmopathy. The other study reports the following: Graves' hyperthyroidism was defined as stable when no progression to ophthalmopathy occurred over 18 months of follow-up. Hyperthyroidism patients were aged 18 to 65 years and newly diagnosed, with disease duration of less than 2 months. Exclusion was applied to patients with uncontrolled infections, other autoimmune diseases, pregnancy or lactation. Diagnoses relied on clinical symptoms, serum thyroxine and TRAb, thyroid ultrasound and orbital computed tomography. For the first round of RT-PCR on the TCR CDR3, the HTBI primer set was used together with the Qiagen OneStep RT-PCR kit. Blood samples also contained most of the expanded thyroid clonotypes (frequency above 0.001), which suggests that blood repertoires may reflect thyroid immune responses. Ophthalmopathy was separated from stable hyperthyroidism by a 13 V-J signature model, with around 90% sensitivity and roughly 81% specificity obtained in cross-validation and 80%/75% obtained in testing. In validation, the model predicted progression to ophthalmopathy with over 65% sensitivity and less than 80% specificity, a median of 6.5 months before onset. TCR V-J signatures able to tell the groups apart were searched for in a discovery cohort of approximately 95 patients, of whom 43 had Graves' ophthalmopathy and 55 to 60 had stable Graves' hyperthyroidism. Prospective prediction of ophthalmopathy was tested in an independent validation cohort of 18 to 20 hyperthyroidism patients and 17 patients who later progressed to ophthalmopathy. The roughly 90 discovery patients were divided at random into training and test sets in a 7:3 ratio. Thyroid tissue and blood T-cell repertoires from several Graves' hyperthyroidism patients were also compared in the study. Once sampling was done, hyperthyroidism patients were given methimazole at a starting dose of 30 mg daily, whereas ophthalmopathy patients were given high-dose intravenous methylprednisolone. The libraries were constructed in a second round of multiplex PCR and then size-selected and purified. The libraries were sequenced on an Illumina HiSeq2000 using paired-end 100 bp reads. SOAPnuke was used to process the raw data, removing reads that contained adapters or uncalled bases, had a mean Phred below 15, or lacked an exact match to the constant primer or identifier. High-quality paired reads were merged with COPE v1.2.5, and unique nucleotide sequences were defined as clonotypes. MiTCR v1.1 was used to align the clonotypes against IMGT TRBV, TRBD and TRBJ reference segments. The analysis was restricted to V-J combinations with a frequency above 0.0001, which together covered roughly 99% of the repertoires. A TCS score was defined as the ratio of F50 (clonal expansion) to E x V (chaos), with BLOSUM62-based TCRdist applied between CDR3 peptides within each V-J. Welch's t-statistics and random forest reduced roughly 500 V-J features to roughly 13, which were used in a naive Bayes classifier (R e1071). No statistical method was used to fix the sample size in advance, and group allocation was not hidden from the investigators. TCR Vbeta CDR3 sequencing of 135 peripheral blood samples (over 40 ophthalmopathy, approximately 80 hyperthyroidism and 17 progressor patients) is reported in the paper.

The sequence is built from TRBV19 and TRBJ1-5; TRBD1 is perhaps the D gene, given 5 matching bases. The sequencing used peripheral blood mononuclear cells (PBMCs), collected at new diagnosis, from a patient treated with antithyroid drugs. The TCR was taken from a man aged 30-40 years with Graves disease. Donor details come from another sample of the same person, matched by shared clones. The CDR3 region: CATSKGQRQPQHF. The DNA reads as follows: TGTGCCACCTCCAAGGGGCAAAGGCAGCCCCAGCATTTT.